This T cell receptor beta chain derives from a study of Graves' ophthalmopathy and Graves' hyperthyroidism. Amplification from RNA transcripts yielded the TCR beta CDR3 regions. HTBI primers primed a first-round RT-PCR, and a second-round multiplex PCR followed. TCRdb passed the multiplex PCR reads through MiXCR, listing each CDR3 protein once. In the table there are about half a million distinct CDR3 sequences, 13% to 15% of which are singletons. This clonotype was counted at least ten times. CDR1 SGHTA and CDR2 FQGNSA come from the germline V gene. With 5 bases clipped from V and 15 bases from J, the junction kept 2 bases outside the gene matches. This CDR3 comprises 12 residues.

The sample consisted of blood. The TCR sequence derives from a woman younger than 45 with Graves' ophthalmopathy. The chain links TRBV7-2 to TRBJ1-6, with 12 bases identical to TRBD1. This chain's CDR3 is CASSRDRGLLHF. CDR3 in DNA: TGTGCCAGCAGCAGGGACAGGGGGCTCCTCCACTTT.